This TCR beta chain appears in the sequencing data of a study of TET2 disruption in CD19-targeted CAR T cells. Sequencing was performed with immunoSEQ multiplex PCR; in TCRdb, only in-frame clones are kept and a portion is missing. The sample totals tens of thousands of clones; its top ten clones hold 1.9%. A word on this clone: Its antigen is as yet unknown. Coverage ceases 3 residues before the CDR3 finishes, and the germline J gene fills in the end.

Treatment specified: autologous CTL019 cells: CD19 CAR with 4-1BB and CD3 zeta domains. The CDR3 sequence is 13 residues long. CDR1 and CDR2 (germline): ENHRY, SYGVKD. V was shortened by 4 bases and J by 6 bases, with 12 bases between the two germline ends. The chain recombines TRBV10-3 with TRBJ1-1, with TRBD1 as a possible D gene (5 bases). The specimen was CD8- CAR+ T cells sorted from cultured blood T cells, collected for CD19 CAR T cell therapy. Documented subset: CD8-negative CAR-positive T cells from the infusion product. The sequence was collected from an older man with chronic lymphocytic leukemia. The CDR3 spells CAISGGLGPEAFF. CDR3 DNA, as far as it was read: TGTGCCATCAGTGGAGGCTTGGGGCCTGAA.